This entry features one TCR beta chain sequence. The entry originates in a study of cytomegalovirus exposure and HLA in healthy donors. 13 Jbeta primers and 60 Vbeta primers were used for the PCR. Libraries were prepared by immunoSEQ multiplex PCR; TCRdb keeps only in-frame clonotypes and omits some of them. This table holds about 72,000 clones. Sequencing was performed on PBMCs. This clonotype originated in a man between 45 and 60 years old in good health and CMV-seropositive.

The DNA of the CDR3 is TGCGCCAGCAGCCAACCAACTAGCGGGGAGAGAGATACGCAGTATTTT. Protein sequence: CASSQPTSGERDTQYF. The V gene is TRBV4-1, the J gene TRBJ2-3; 10 bases agree with TRBD2. Germline V gene sequence: CDR1 MGHRA, CDR2 YSYEKL. The ends lost 2 bases at V and 5 bases at J; junction bases unmatched: 7. This CDR3 is 16 amino acids long.